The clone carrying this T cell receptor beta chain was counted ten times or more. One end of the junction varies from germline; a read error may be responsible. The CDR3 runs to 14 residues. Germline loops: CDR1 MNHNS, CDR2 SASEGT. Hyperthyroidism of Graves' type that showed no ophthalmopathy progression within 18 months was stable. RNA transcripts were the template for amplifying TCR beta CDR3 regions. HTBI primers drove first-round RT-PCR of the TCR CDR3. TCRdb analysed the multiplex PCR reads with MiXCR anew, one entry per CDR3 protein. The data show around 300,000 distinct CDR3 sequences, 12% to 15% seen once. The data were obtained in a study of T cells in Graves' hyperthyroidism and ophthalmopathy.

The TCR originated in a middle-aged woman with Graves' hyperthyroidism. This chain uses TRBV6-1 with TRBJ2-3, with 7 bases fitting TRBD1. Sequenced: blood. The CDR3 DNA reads TGCGCCAGCAGTTTTGACAGGGCGCGCTTGTCGCAGTATTTT. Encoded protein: CASSFDRARLSQYF.